The 26 T cell receptor beta chains below all came from one sample that was sequenced in a study of identical twins (dated by TCRdb to the mid-2010s). Libraries were prepared through 5' RACE. The reads were generated on an Illumina HiSeq 2000. In-frame beta chains were kept once TCRdb had trimmed the public reads at Q25 with fastp and called clones with MiXCR. Rows merge per CDR3 protein into single entries with the most common DNA and genes. This sample has around 1.7 million distinct CDR3 sequences in its table, and 25% to 35% of those were observed once. The ten largest clones represent around 0.3% of the sample. The specimen sequenced was cord blood. The source of these receptors is a newborn girl in good health.

The chain recombines TRBV7-9 with TRBJ2-5; D remains unclear. The germline V and J ends were trimmed by 1 base and 11 bases, with 17 bases remaining between them. Germline-derived CDR1 and CDR2 are SEHNR and FQNEAQ (reference sequence). The CDR3 runs 14 residues. CDR3: CASSLGSRLNEQYF. The CDR3 region has the DNA TGTGCCAGCAGCTTAGGGTCGCGGCTCAATGAGCAGTACTTC.

This clonotype has just a few counts. The CDR3 spells CASSQRELGDTQYF. CDR3 nucleotides: TGTGCCAGTAGCCAGCGGGAGTTGGGAGATACGCAGTATTTT. This sequence joins TRBV19 and TRBJ2-3; 8 bases are shared with TRBD2. With V trimmed by 6 bases and J by 5 bases, 7 bases remained unmatched. Germline assignment: CDR1 LNHDA and CDR2 SQIVND (reference sequence). The CDR3 runs to 14 residues. The full variable domain, rest sourced from reference TRBV19 and TRBJ2-3, is DGGITQSPKYLFRKEGQNVTLSCEQNLNHDAMYWYRQDPGQGLRLIYYSQIVNDFQKGDIAEGYSVSREKKESFPLTVTSAQKNPTAFYLCASSQRELGDTQYFGPGTRLTVL.

In this sample, this clonotype turned up a few times. The CDR3 DNA follows: TGTGCCAGCAGTTACTCGAAAGGGGGCGGTGGCTACACCTTC. Translation: CASSYSKGGGGYTF. V usage is TRBV6-7 and J usage is TRBJ1-2, with 7 bases fitting TRBD1. TRBV6-7 has ORF status, its function being uncertain. This CDR3 comprises 14 residues. V gave up 0 bases and J gave up 7 bases; unmatched junction bases: 5.

This clonotype was picked up many times. This sequence joins TRBV4-2 and TRBJ1-6; 9 positions agree with TRBD1. The V gene's germline CDR1 is LGHNA and CDR2 YNFKEQ. This CDR3 is 16 amino acids long. With V trimmed by 0 bases and J by 7 bases, 4 bases remained unmatched. The DNA for the CDR3 is TGTGCCAGCAGCCAAGATTGGACAGGGGCAAATTCACCCCTCCACTTT. It specifies CASSQDWTGANSPLHF.

This clonotype showed up just once. The rearrangement links TRBV4-1 to TRBJ2-1; D not resolved. Matching the DNA end better, TRBJ2-7 makes the J call doubtful. The CDR3 is 14 residues long. The germline V gene encodes CDR1 MGHRA and CDR2 YSYEKL. This chain's CDR3 is CASSSHSPSDEQYF. CDR3 in DNA: TGCGCCAGCAGCTCACACTCCCCGTCGGATGAGCAGTACTTC.

The sample holds a few counts of this clonotype. This chain links TRBV20-1 with TRBJ2-7, with 7 bases that match TRBD2. With V trimmed by 1 base and J by 0 bases, 9 bases remained unmatched. The germline V gene encodes CDR1 DFQATT and CDR2 SNEGSKA (reference sequence). CDR3 length: 16 residues. The CDR3 here is CSARGTGLRYSYEQYF. The DNA for the CDR3 is TGCAGTGCTAGAGGAACGGGACTACGTTACTCCTACGAGCAGTACTTC.

The rearrangement links TRBV28 to TRBJ1-2; perhaps TRBD1 as D (6 bases). The V gene lost 6 bases and the J gene lost 4 bases, with 15 bases spanning the gap. Germline lookup yields CDR1 MDHEN and CDR2 SYDVKM. CDR3 size: 14 residues. In nucleotides, the CDR3 is TGTGCCAGCAGAGACTCTGGGGGCGGCTATGGCTACACCTTC. Protein product: CASRDSGGGYGYTF.

The gene calls are TRBV6-1 and TRBJ2-4; possible D gene TRBD2, 6 bases. The end of the DNA fits TRBJ2-5 better, so the J call may be wrong. Germline CDR1 MNHNS, CDR2 SASEGT. This CDR3 region has 14 residues. As DNA, the CDR3 is TGTGCCAGCAGTGGCTTAGCGGTCCGGGAGACCCAGTACTTC. It is translated as CASSGLAVRETQYF.

This clonotype was detected only once. The junction differs from germline at one of its ends, possibly a read error. The CDR3 spells CASSAGVLSNEQYF. The CDR3 nucleotides read TGTGCCAGCAGTGCAGGAGTCCTCTCCAACGAGCAGTACTTC. V is TRBV25-1 and J is TRBJ2-7; D is undetermined. CDR1 is MGHDK, CDR2 SYGVNS, per germline. The CDR3 runs to 14 residues.

J is TRBJ1-5 and V is TRBV24-1, with 8 positions matching TRBD1. CDR1 is KGHDR and CDR2 is SFDVKD in the germline V gene. This CDR3 comprises 16 residues. With V trimmed by 4 bases and J by 7 bases, 11 bases remained unmatched. CDR3 sequence: CATSEGGRTGRQPQHF. CDR3 bases: TGTGCCACCAGTGAAGGGGGGAGGACAGGGAGACAGCCCCAGCATTTT.

The gene calls are TRBV7-6 and TRBJ1-1, with D unresolved. V lost 5 bases, J lost 11 bases, and 24 bases lay in between. This CDR3 has 15 amino acids. Germline values: CDR1 SGHVS, CDR2 FNYEAQ. In DNA, the CDR3 is TGTGCCAGCAGCCCGCGAACAGCCAGTCTGCGAGGGGCTTTCTTT. Translated, it gives CASSPRTASLRGAFF.

This clonotype showed up just a few times. The chain joins TRBV6-1 to TRBJ1-2, with 7 bases aligning to TRBD1. The CDR3 extends over 13 amino acids. Germline trimming cut 7 bases from V and 2 bases from J; bases unmatched to any gene: 4. CDR1 MNHNS and CDR2 SASEGT come from the germline V gene. The CDR3 sequence is CASNLDRNYGYTF. The DNA for the CDR3 is TGTGCCAGCAATCTGGACAGGAACTATGGCTACACCTTC.

This chain links TRBV12-3 or TRBV12-4 with TRBJ2-2, with 7 bases that match TRBD1. V gave up 2 bases and J gave up 4 bases; unmatched junction bases: 1. There are 14 residues in the CDR3. DNA of the CDR3: TGTGCCAGCAGTTTAAACAGGGGCACCGGGGAGCTGTTTTTT. This encodes CASSLNRGTGELFF.

This clonotype was counted a few times. The CDR3 region has the DNA TGTGCCAGCAGCTTAATGGGGACGAGGAGCTCCTACAATGAGCAGTTCTTC. This gives the protein CASSLMGTRSSYNEQFF. The genes are TRBV7-2 and TRBJ2-1, with D perhaps matching TRBD1 or TRBD2 (5 bases each). The germline V gene encodes CDR1 SGHTA and CDR2 FQGNSA. V was shortened by 2 bases and J by 0 bases, with 14 bases between the two germline ends. This CDR3 contains 17 residues.

This clonotype was observed at least ten times. CDR3 nucleotides: TGTGCCAGCAGCCGCGGGACAGGCTACGAGCAGTACTTC. Amino acid sequence: CASSRGTGYEQYF. The V call is TRBV6-4, the J call TRBJ2-7; TRBD1 matches at 8 bases. CDR1 is MRHNA and CDR2 is SNTAGT in the germline V gene. V dropped 6 bases and J dropped 3; count of bases not matched to a gene: 4. This CDR3 comprises 13 residues.

The genes are TRBV12-3 or TRBV12-4 and TRBJ2-3, with no clear D. V was clipped by 6 bases and J by 4 bases, with 17 bases between them. The CDR3 is made up of 15 amino acids. DNA of the CDR3: TGTGCCAGCAGCCTCCGACCTTCAATCCCAGATACGCAGTATTTT. Residues: CASSLRPSIPDTQYF.

This clonotype was seen a handful of times. The genes are TRBV4-1 and TRBJ2-1; 7 nucleotides line up with TRBD2. CDR1 and CDR2 from the germline V gene are MGHRA and YSYEKL. Unmatched junction bases numbered 9, after V lost 4 bases and J lost 0 bases. The length of the CDR3 is 17 residues. The CDR3 spells CASSPSVAGPSYNEQFF. The CDR3 coding sequence is TGCGCCAGCAGCCCGTCCGTAGCGGGCCCCTCCTACAATGAGCAGTTCTTC.

In its sample, this clonotype was seen a few times. The rearrangement links TRBV29-1 to TRBJ2-7; D possibly corresponds to TRBD2 (7 bases). Deletions cut 5 bases from V and 7 bases from J, with 21 bases between. Germline CDR1 SQVTM, CDR2 ANQGSEA. This CDR3 has 14 amino acids. The CDR3 loop is CSVLRRGTSGEQYF. The CDR3 bases are TGCAGCGTTTTGAGGCGGGGGACATCTGGGGAGCAGTACTTC.

The chain combines TRBV10-3 with TRBJ2-1; D unresolved. The CDR3 consists of 13 residues. V was shortened by 5 bases and J by 6 bases, with 11 bases between the two germline ends. Germline V CDR1 and CDR2: ENHRY, SYGVKD. Here the CDR3 reads CAISREVSNEQFF. CDR3 coding DNA: TGTGCCATCAGTCGAGAGGTCAGCAATGAGCAGTTCTTC.

This clonotype was found a few times. This CDR3 is CASSYPSNEQFF. The DNA for the CDR3 is TGTGCCAGCAGTTACCCAAGCAATGAGCAGTTCTTC. This chain joins TRBV6-2 or TRBV6-3 and TRBJ2-1; D call uncertain. V lost 2 bases to trimming and J lost 6 bases, with 5 bases between them. This CDR3 comprises 12 residues. In germline, CDR1 is MNHEY, CDR2 SVGEGT.

The rearrangement links TRBV20-1 to TRBJ2-6, with D unresolved. V gave up 1 base and J gave up 0 bases, with 16 bases separating them. CDR1 and CDR2 (germline): DFQATT, SNEGSKA (reference sequence). CDR3 length: 18 amino acids. The CDR3 nucleotides are TGCAGTGCTAGAGTGCGTGGGCCTTTAAGCTCTGGGGCCAACGTCCTGACTTTC. Translating it yields CSARVRGPLSSGANVLTF.

This clonotype was observed a few times. The chain employs TRBV28 and TRBJ2-1, with TRBD2 matching over 14 bases. V dropped 6 bases and J dropped 9; count of bases not matched to a gene: 16. CDR1 and CDR2 from the germline V gene are MDHEN and SYDVKM. The CDR3 runs 18 residues. The CDR3 loop is CASSWGTSGSLIVSEQFF. The CDR3 bases are TGTGCCAGCAGCTGGGGGACTAGCGGGAGTTTAATAGTCAGTGAGCAGTTCTTC.

This clonotype was seen a few times. The gene calls are TRBV28 and TRBJ2-1; 7 bases match TRBD2. CDR1 is MDHEN, CDR2 SYDVKM, per germline. V lost 5 bases and J lost 12; bases outside the gene matches: 7. CDR3 length equals 12 residues. In DNA, the CDR3 is TGTGCCAGCAGTGGGGGAGGGCGGACGCAGTTCTTC. As protein: CASSGGGRTQFF.

This clonotype was recorded a few times. The chain joins TRBV12-3 or TRBV12-4 to TRBJ1-2; the match to TRBD1 covers 9 bases. The CDR3 length is 14 residues. The ends lost 4 bases at V and 7 bases at J; junction bases unmatched: 7. The CDR3 reads CASSSPDRGIGYTF. In nucleotides, the CDR3 is TGTGCCAGCAGTTCCCCGGACAGGGGAATTGGCTACACCTTC.

V gene TRBV6-1 combines with J gene TRBJ2-7; D is unresolved. Between the trimmed V and J ends, which lost 3 bases and 1 base, there was a span of 19 bases. Germline CDR1 is MNHNS and CDR2 is SASEGT. This CDR3 spans 17 amino acids. DNA of the CDR3: TGTGCCAGCAGTGATCCTCCCTTCCCTACGCCTTCCTACGAGCAGTACTTC. Its protein is CASSDPPFPTPSYEQYF.

For this clonotype: Sequence at one end of the junction differs from germline and may be a read error. This chain links TRBV7-9 with TRBJ2-7; D unclear. The CDR3 has 15 residues. The V gene's germline CDR1 is SEHNR and CDR2 FQNEAQ (reference sequence). CDR3 nucleotide sequence: TGTGCCAGCAGCTCCCCGACTGGCGCGTCCTCCGAGCAGTACTTC. It translates to CASSSPTGASSEQYF.